The rows below give T cell receptor beta chains drawn from one sample of a study of T cells after yellow fever vaccination. TCRdb itself ran the 5' RACE reads through MiXCR, one entry per CDR3 protein. The repertoire includes under 55,000 distinct CDR3 sequences, 6.5% to 8% of them detected once, and approximately 24% sits in the top ten. Sequenced material: CD8+ T cells not binding an NS4B(214-222) dextramer, sorted from PBMCs, taken about 49 days after the first yellow fever vaccination. The receptors were gathered from a man between 18 and 35 years old who received the YFV17D yellow fever vaccine. Both conserved end residues are part of each CDR3. D genes are given only for firm matches. A row's size may be missing; if present it is once, few, many or a size class.

size | D | J | V | CDR3 | DNA
- | - | TRBJ1-4 | TRBV11-2 | CASSANQGVNEKLFF | TGTGCCAGCAGCGCAAATCAGGGAGTTAATGAAAAACTGTTTTTT
many | - | TRBJ1-1 | TRBV20-1 | CSAGYTEAFF | TGCAGTGCAGGGTACACTGAAGCTTTCTTT
- | TRBD2 | TRBJ2-1 | TRBV4-3 | CASSQRGGAGNEQFF | TGCGCCAGCAGCCAACGGGGGGGGGCTGGGAATGAGCAGTTCTTC
- | - | TRBJ2-5 | TRBV12-3/TRBV12-4 | CASSFTDEGETQYF | TGTGCCAGCAGTTTTACGGATGAGGGGGAGACCCAGTACTTC
- | - | TRBJ1-1 | TRBV6-2/TRBV6-3 | CASIPPGGINTEAFF | TGTGCCAGCATCCCCCCCGGGGGGATTAACACTGAAGCTTTCTTT
many | TRBD1 | TRBJ1-1 | TRBV12-3/TRBV12-4 | CASSKTGGQTEAFF | TGTGCCAGCAGCAAAACAGGGGGCCAAACTGAAGCTTTCTTT
few | - | TRBJ1-1 | TRBV13 | CASSWGGGEGTEAFF | TGTGCCAGCAGCTGGGGGGGCGGGGAAGGGACTGAAGCTTTCTTT
- | - | TRBJ1-2 | TRBV20-1 | CCARDRSRGFFYGGYTF | TGCTGTGCTAGAGATCGATCTCGGGGATTCTTCTATGGTGGCTACACCTTC
- | TRBD2 | TRBJ2-1 | TRBV4-3 | CASSQGSSGALDEQFF | TGCGCCAGCAGCCAAGGTAGTAGCGGGGCCTTAGATGAGCAGTTCTTC
many | - | TRBJ2-1 | TRBV12-3/TRBV12-4 | CASSLGQPVRDEQFF | TGTGCCAGCAGTCTAGGACAGCCGGTGAGGGATGAGCAGTTCTTC
many | TRBD1 | TRBJ1-5 | TRBV4-1 | CASSQLGTVNQPQHF | TGCGCCAGCAGCCAACTTGGGACAGTCAATCAGCCCCAGCATTTT
- | - | TRBJ1-1 | TRBV27 | CASGALGPSGAFF | TGTGCCAGCGGGGCCCTAGGACCGTCTGGGGCTTTCTTT
- | - | TRBJ2-5 | TRBV13 | CASRKGGNQETQYF | TGTGCCAGCAGAAAAGGGGGGAATCAAGAGACCCAGTACTTC
few | TRBD2 | TRBJ2-1 | TRBV6-2/TRBV6-3 | CASSLTSGAEQFF | TGTGCCAGCAGTTTGACTAGCGGGGCGGAGCAGTTCTTC
many | - | TRBJ1-1 | TRBV4-2 | CASSQVSGNTEAFF | TGTGCCAGCAGCCAAGTGTCGGGGAACACTGAAGCTTTCTTT
many | TRBD2 | TRBJ2-4 | TRBV5-4 | CASSAGGQNIQYF | TGTGCCAGCAGCGCGGGAGGACAGAACATTCAGTACTTC
many | - | TRBJ2-3 | TRBV4-1 | CASSQLVPSTDTQYF | TGCGCCAGCAGCCAATTGGTTCCCAGCACAGATACGCAGTATTTT
- | - | TRBJ1-5 | TRBV7-9 | CASSLGVNQPQHF | TGTGCCAGCAGCTTGGGGGTCAATCAGCCCCAGCATTTT
many | TRBD2 | TRBJ2-2 | TRBV4-1 | CASSQDHRVAGNTGELFF | TGCGCCAGCAGCCAAGATCATCGGGTAGCGGGGAACACCGGGGAGCTGTTTTTT
many | - | TRBJ2-5 | TRBV4-1 | CASSQYSRQQETQYF | TGCGCCAGCAGCCAGTATTCCAGGCAGCAAGAGACCCAGTACTTC
many | TRBD2 | TRBJ2-1 | TRBV4-2 | CASSQDGGGAYNEQFF | TGTGCCAGCAGCCAAGACGGCGGGGGGGCCTACAATGAGCAGTTCTTC
few | TRBD2 | TRBJ2-1 | TRBV10-2 | CATDQAGGRYNEQFF | TGCGCCACCGACCAGGCGGGGGGCCGTTACAATGAGCAGTTCTTC
- | TRBD2 | TRBJ2-3 | TRBV5-1 | CASSLESSGGGPDTQYF | TGCGCCAGCAGCTTGGAGTCTAGCGGGGGTGGCCCGGATACGCAGTATTTT
many | - | TRBJ1-5 | TRBV12-3/TRBV12-4 | CASSLTRYSNQPQHF | TGTGCCAGCAGTTTAACGAGATATAGCAATCAGCCCCAGCATTTT
few | - | TRBJ1-2 | TRBV4-1 | CATSSVSSGYGYTF | TGCGCCACCAGCTCTGTCTCCTCGGGCTATGGCTACACCTTC
few | - | TRBJ1-5 | TRBV7-2 | CASSLGITGINQPQHF | TGTGCCAGCAGCTTAGGGATCACAGGGATAAATCAGCCCCAGCATTTT
few | - | TRBJ1-5 | TRBV19 | CASRTGTGLSNQPQHF | TGTGCCAGTAGGACGGGGACGGGGTTGAGCAATCAGCCCCAGCATTTT
large | TRBD2 | TRBJ2-1 | TRBV7-2 | CASSLGLAGGNEQFF | TGTGCCAGCAGCTTAGGACTAGCGGGGGGCAATGAGCAGTTCTTC
many | - | TRBJ2-2 | TRBV7-2 | CASSWDTGELFF | TGTGCCAGCAGCTGGGACACCGGGGAGCTGTTTTTT